This T cell receptor beta chain was profiled in a study of T-cell reconstitution after alpha-beta-depleted transplantation in children. Construction of the TCRbeta library involved unique molecular identifiers. TCRdb re-derived calls from the PCR reads in MiXCR, one entry per CDR3 protein. The sample has 640,000 or so distinct CDR3 sequences; approximately 17% are singletons. The CDR3 is 15 amino acids. Trimming took off 2 bases at V and 2 bases at J, with 7 bases between the two ends. Germline V gene data show CDR1 as MNHEY and CDR2 as SVGEGT. The sequence was obtained from a human donor who donated a stem cell graft to a child with acute myeloid leukemia. The material sequenced was PBMCs from the stem cell graft donor, taken from the stem cell graft. The chain is built from TRBV6-2 or TRBV6-3 and TRBJ2-6; D is perhaps TRBD1 (5 bases). The CDR3 loop reads CASSYKGTGANVLTF. The DNA of the CDR3 is TGTGCCAGCAGTTACAAGGGGACTGGGGCCAACGTCCTGACTTTC.